The rows below give T cell receptor beta chains drawn from one sample of a study of patients and donors after allogeneic stem cell transplantation. TCRdb re-analysed the RT-PCR reads in MiXCR, keeping a single row per CDR3 protein. The sample shows about 160,000 distinct CDR3 sequences, approximately 40% of them seen only once. Specimen: blood, either unsorted or a sorted T cell fraction (not recorded which). These receptor sequences come from a human donor who was either an allogeneic HSCT recipient or a stem cell or donor lymphocyte infusion donor (not recorded which). It is not recorded whose cells these are; they may come from a transplant donor. Each CDR3 is given with its conserved first and last residue. The order of the fields is clone size, D gene, J gene, V gene, CDR3 protein, CDR3 DNA. D genes are given only for firm matches. Clone size is stated in some rows and not others, as once, few, many or a class when expanded.

few NA TRBJ1-2 TRBV29-1 CSVSPTLYGYTF TGCAGCGTATCACCAACCCTCTATGGCTACACCTTC
few TRBD1 TRBJ2-1 TRBV6-1 CASRDRGPPSYNEQFF TGTGCCAGCCGGGACAGAGGCCCCCCTTCCTACAATGAGCAGTTCTTC
many NA TRBJ1-4 TRBV6-5 CASSYTDNEKLFF TGTGCCAGCAGTTACACCGATAATGAAAAACTGTTTTTT
NA NA TRBJ1-6 TRBV27 CASRGDGTNSPLHF TGTGCCAGCAGGGGGGACGGAACTAATTCACCCCTCCACTTT
few NA TRBJ1-3 TRBV7-2 CASSLYRSPGNTIYF TGTGCCAGCAGCTTATATAGGTCCCCTGGAAACACCATATATTTT
NA NA TRBJ2-7 TRBV20-1 CSARVRHLEQYF TGCAGTGCTAGAGTTAGACATTTAGAGCAGTACTTC
NA TRBD1 TRBJ1-6 TRBV28 CASSFLTLTGAHYNSPLHF TGTGCCAGCAGTTTTCTGACCCTCACAGGGGCCCACTATAATTCACCCCTCCACTTT
NA NA TRBJ1-4 TRBV5-5 CASSQHSEGGLKKEKLFF TGTGCCAGCAGCCAGCATTCCGAGGGGGGGTTGAAAAAAGAAAAACTGTTTTTT
few NA TRBJ1-1 TRBV7-9 CASSLAPTIYLNTEAFF TGTGCTAGCAGCTTAGCCCCGACAATCTACCTGAACACTGAAGCTTTCTTT
once NA TRBJ2-7 TRBV2 CASGAEGTSYEQYF TGTGCCAGCGGGGCGGAGGGGACCTCCTACGAGCAGTACTTC
NA NA TRBJ1-1 TRBV4-3 CASSQDAGVVTEAFF TGCGCCAGCAGCCAAGATGCCGGGGTCGTCACTGAAGCTTTCTTT
NA NA TRBJ2-7 TRBV6-6 CASRSSKSSYEQYF TGTGCCAGCAGATCAAGTAAGAGCTCCTACGAGCAGTACTTC